This T cell receptor (beta chain) was captured by sequencing in a study of CD8 T cells in ankylosing spondylitis. Overall study results and limits: Within ankylosing spondylitis blood, a TCR beta motif made up of seven to nine highly homologous variants appeared to be characteristic.

V was clipped by 6 bases and J by 5 bases; unmatched bases: 6. Looked up from germline, CDR1 is MGHRA and CDR2 is YSYEKL. The CDR3 totals 14 residues. TCRdb ran MiXCR on the 5' RACE reads and lists one entry per CDR3 protein. Of some 200,000 distinct CDR3 sequences in the sample, around 13% were seen once. Notes on this clonotype: No antigen is known for it.

The chain uses TRBV4-1 and TRBJ2-2, with TRBD1 identical over 7 bases. This TCR came from a male donor with ankylosing spondylitis or in good health (not recorded which). Sequencing was done on a sample of blood, either unsorted or a sorted T cell fraction (not recorded which). The CDR3 coding sequence is TGCGCCAGCAGGACAGGGTTTCAAACCGGGGAGCTGTTTTTT. Translation: CASRTGFQTGELFF.